A single sample is the source of the 14 T cell receptor beta chains below, sequenced in a study of cytomegalovirus exposure and HLA in healthy donors. Amplification used 60 Vbeta primers and 13 Jbeta primers. TCRdb's table, derived via immunoSEQ multiplex PCR, lists solely in-frame clones and lacks some. Of around 160,000 clones in the sample, roughly 65% were seen once. The sequencing sample was made of PBMCs. These receptors came from a man between 18 and 35 years old in good health and CMV-seropositive.

This chain uses TRBV5-1 with TRBJ2-3, with TRBD2 matching 9 bases. After removal of 4 bases from V and 2 bases from J, the junction contained 11 bases not matched to a gene. CDR3 length equals 17 residues. CDR1 SGHRS and CDR2 YFSETQ come from the germline V gene. The CDR3 nucleotides are TGCGCCAGCAGCCCGGCCCCCAGCGGGGGGAACACAGATACGCAGTATTTT. Protein: CASSPAPSGGNTDTQYF.

The rearrangement joins TRBV2 to TRBJ1-6, with D possibly TRBD1 on 5 matching bases. This CDR3 comprises 18 residues. Germline lookup yields CDR1 SNHLY and CDR2 FYNNEI. Deletions cut 4 bases from V and 0 bases from J, with 16 bases between. The CDR3 region is CASSGGGPLTSYNSPLHF. In nucleotides, the CDR3 is TGTGCCAGCAGTGGCGGGGGACCCCTAACCTCCTATAATTCACCCCTCCACTTT.

V gene TRBV28 combines with J gene TRBJ2-7, with TRBD2 as a possible D gene (6 bases). The V and J ends lost 5 bases and 7 bases respectively, with 18 bases between them. This CDR3 has 14 amino acids. CDR1 is MDHEN and CDR2 is SYDVKM in the germline V gene. CDR3 bases: TGTGCCAGCAGTACCGTCGGGGGAGCTTCGGAGCAGTACGTC. This sequence encodes CASSTVGGASEQYV.

The genes are TRBV7-7 and TRBJ2-3, with a possible D match to TRBD2 (5 bases). The CDR3 runs to 11 residues. Germline loops: CDR1 SSHAT, CDR2 FNYEAQ (reference sequence). V lost 11 bases and J 5 bases, leaving 11 bases between the germline ends. CDR3 in DNA: TGTGCCCTCCAACGGGGAGATACGCAGTATTTT. This encodes CALQRGDTQYF.

This sequence joins TRBV29-1 and TRBJ1-2; weak D call: TRBD1 (5 bases). CDR1 is SQVTM, CDR2 ANQGSEA, per germline. Deletions cut 6 bases from V and 6 bases from J, with 8 bases between. The CDR3 covers 10 residues. The CDR3 DNA is TGCAGCGTACTCAGGGATGGCTACACCTTC. It is translated as CSVLRDGYTF. The full variable domain, its missing parts supplied by reference TRBV29-1 and TRBJ1-2, is SAVISQKPSRDICQRGTSLTIQCQVDSQVTMMFWYRQQPGQSLTLIATANQGSEATYESGFVIDKFPISRPNLTFSTLTVSNMSPEDSSIYLCSVLRDGYTFGSGTRLTVV.

The V gene is TRBV11-3, the J gene TRBJ1-2; 8 nucleotides match TRBD1. V trimming: 5 bases; J trimming: 8 bases; junction bases outside the gene matches: 13. This CDR3 region has 15 residues. Germline V gene lookup returns CDR1 SGHNT and CDR2 YENEEA. CDR3 in DNA: TGTGCCAGCAGCCCCGCCTCAGGGGGCGCGGAGGGCTACACCTTC. Residues: CASSPASGGAEGYTF. The full variable domain, with the rest looked up from reference TRBV11-3 and TRBJ1-2, is EAGVVQSPRYKIIEKKQPVAFWCNPISGHNTLYWYLQNLGQGPELLIRYENEEAVDDSQLPKDRFSAERLKGVDSTLKIQPAELGDSAVYLCASSPASGGAEGYTFGSGTRLTVV.

CDR3 amino acids: CASSSLKERGFNEQFF. The CDR3 coding sequence is TGTGCCAGCAGCTCCCTTAAAGAGCGGGGCTTTAATGAGCAGTTCTTC. This sequence joins TRBV7-9 and TRBJ2-1, with TRBD2 identical over 7 bases. Trimming cost V 4 bases and J 7 bases; bases outside gene matches: 13. The CDR3 consists of 16 residues. Germline V CDR1 and CDR2: SEHNR, FQNEAQ (reference sequence).

The chain recombines TRBV5-6 with TRBJ1-5; possibly TRBD1 for D (5 bases). Trimming shortened V by 5 bases and J by 1 base, and 10 bases separated the two germline ends. The germline CDR1 and CDR2 sequences are SGHDT and YYEEEE. The CDR3 is 14 amino acids. As DNA, the CDR3 is TGTGCCAGCAGTTCTGGACAAAGCAATCAGCCCCAGCATTTT. It specifies CASSSGQSNQPQHF.

The chain carries TRBV9 and TRBJ1-2; 8 positions match TRBD1. Germline V gene sequence: CDR1 SGDLS, CDR2 YYNGEE. V gave up 3 bases and J gave up 5 bases; unmatched junction bases: 9. The CDR3 spans 15 residues. CDR3 DNA sequence: TGTGCCAGCAGCGGCCCCACAGGGGGAATGTATGGCTACACCTTC. This translates into CASSGPTGGMYGYTF.

The V and J genes are TRBV30 and TRBJ1-4; 8 bases are a match to TRBD1. CDR3 length: 16 residues. V trimming: 3 bases; J trimming: 5 bases; junction bases outside the gene matches: 11. Per germline, CDR1 GTSNPN and CDR2 SVGIG (reference sequence). The DNA for the CDR3 is TGTGCCTGGAGCGGGGACAGGTCTTTCGGAAATGAAAAACTGTTTTTT. It yields the protein CAWSGDRSFGNEKLFF.

The CDR3 coding sequence is TGTGCCAGCTCGGAGGGAAACTATGGCTACACCTTC. Amino acids: CASSEGNYGYTF. The chain carries TRBV6-5 and TRBJ1-2; D is undetermined. This CDR3 spans 12 amino acids. The germline gives CDR1 MNHEY, CDR2 SVGAGI. With 8 bases removed from V and 2 bases from J, the gap between germline ends came to 9 bases.

The chain combines TRBV23-1 with TRBJ2-7; D perhaps matches TRBD1 (6 bases). TRBV23-1 is filed as an ORF, its function uncertain. There are 14 residues in the CDR3. Trimming removed 7 bases from V and 4 bases from J, with 17 bases in between. The CDR3 coding sequence is TGCGCCAGCACTCTCCGACAGGTAATATACGAGCAGTACGTC. Its translation: CASTLRQVIYEQYV.

This chain joins TRBV6-4 and TRBJ2-5; 16 positions match TRBD2. There are 19 residues in the CDR3. Germline CDR1 MRHNA, CDR2 SNTAGT. After removal of 4 bases from V and 1 base from J, the junction contained 9 bases not matched to a gene. The CDR3: CASSGVGTSGGEFQETQYF. In nucleotides, the CDR3 is TGTGCCAGCAGTGGGGTAGGGACTAGCGGGGGGGAATTCCAAGAGACCCAGTACTTC.

In this sample, this clone turned up once. The chain has TRBV2 and TRBJ2-1, with TRBD1 matching over 10 bases. CDR1 SNHLY and CDR2 FYNNEI come from the germline V gene. The V gene end was trimmed by 6 bases and the J gene end by 4 bases; junction bases not matched to a gene: 6. The CDR3 runs 15 residues. The CDR3 DNA follows: TGTGCCAGCAGCCACCCGGGACAGGGGTACAATGAGCAGTTCTTC. It encodes CASSHPGQGYNEQFF.